The 7 T cell receptor beta chains below come from one sample, sequenced in a study of blood T cell repertoires in COVID-19 (TCRdb year 2020). The receptor library was made with the immunoSEQ multiplex PCR assay. TCRdb limited this immuneACCESS table to in-frame rearrangements with V and J called. A share of clones is missing; checked studies link under half to unresolved V genes, and the rest is unexplained. The sample includes hundreds of thousands of clones, with 70% to 90% observed a single time. The ten largest clonotypes hold roughly 6.2% of the sample. Sequenced material: PBMCs or T cells enriched from blood (not recorded which). Source of these receptors: a woman between 35 and 50 years old who had recovered from COVID-19.

The genes are TRBV30 and TRBJ2-6; D perhaps matches TRBD2 (7 bases). This CDR3 is built from 18 residues. The V and J ends lost 0 bases and 2 bases respectively, with 17 bases between them. Germline V gives CDR1 GTSNPN, CDR2 SVGIG (reference sequence). The CDR3 DNA is TGTGCCTGGAGTGTACGAAGGGGGGGGCAGGCTGGGGCCAACGTCCTGACTTTC. It encodes CAWSVRRGGQAGANVLTF.

The chain links TRBV5-1 to TRBJ1-1, with a possible D match to TRBD1 (6 bases). Germline V CDR1 and CDR2: SGHRS, YFSETQ. V was cut by 0 bases and J by 5 bases, with 11 bases left in between. This CDR3 comprises 14 residues. The CDR3 sequence is CASSLVQGGTEAFF. CDR3 bases: TGCGCCAGCAGCTTGGTACAGGGTGGAACTGAAGCTTTCTTT.

This sequence joins TRBV10-3 and TRBJ1-2, with 7 bases matching TRBD1. The V gene end was trimmed by 0 bases and the J gene end by 4 bases; junction bases not matched to a gene: 2. Germline values: CDR1 ENHRY, CDR2 SYGVKD. CDR3 size: 14 residues. CDR3 bases: TGTGCCATCAGTGAGTCGAACAGGGGCTATGGCTACACCTTC. It encodes CAISESNRGYGYTF.

This chain links TRBV28 with TRBJ2-2; 7 bases match TRBD1. Germline V CDR1 and CDR2: MDHEN, SYDVKM. CDR3 length: 15 amino acids. V shed 3 bases, J shed 4 bases, and the junction held 5 bases outside the gene matches. CDR3 region: CASSLAGGSTGELFF. CDR3 in DNA: TGTGCCAGCAGTTTGGCAGGGGGTAGCACCGGGGAGCTGTTTTTT.

The V call is TRBV16, the J call TRBJ1-2; D unclear. CDR3 length: 12 residues. Germline loops: CDR1 KGHSY, CDR2 FQNENV. Trimming took 3 bases from V and 2 from J, leaving 4 bases between them. CDR3 nucleotide sequence: TGTGCCAGCAGCCAGGCAAACTATGGCTACACCTTC. Translated, it gives CASSQANYGYTF.

This chain links TRBV6-5 with TRBJ1-5; 7 bases are shared with TRBD1. After removal of 6 bases from V and 5 bases from J, the junction contained 7 bases not matched to a gene. The CDR3 loop spans 14 amino acids. In germline, CDR1 is MNHEY, CDR2 SVGAGI. Here the CDR3 DNA reads TGTGCCAGCAGCTGGAACAGGGGAGATCAGCCCCAGCATTTT. Protein sequence: CASSWNRGDQPQHF.

The sample holds one count of this clone. The chain combines TRBV7-2 with TRBJ2-2; TRBD1 might be the D (6 bases). CDR3 length equals 16 residues. From germline, CDR1 is SGHTA and CDR2 FQGNSA. V dropped 4 bases and J dropped 1 base, with 13 bases sitting between them. The CDR3 protein is CASSYTGTLNTGELFF. CDR3 DNA sequence: TGTGCCAGCAGCTACACCGGGACACTGAACACCGGGGAGCTGTTTTTT.